Below, 16 T cell receptor beta chains from the same sample are listed, as sequenced in a study of blood T cell repertoires in COVID-19 (dated by TCRdb to about 2020). The library was obtained by the immunoSEQ multiplex PCR assay. TCRdb stores this immuneACCESS table with in-frame sequences only. Part of the clones is absent; in the studies checked, under half of the shortfall reflects unresolved V genes, and no reason is known for the rest. Recorded for this sample are 150,000 to 200,000 clones; 80% to 90% of them occurred a single time. Clones ranked in the top ten supply about 10% of the sample. The sample taken for sequencing was peripheral blood. Receptor source: a woman in her sixties with COVID-19, enrolled during active disease.

The chain employs TRBV5-1 and TRBJ1-2, with 7 positions matching TRBD1. Germline V gene data show CDR1 as SGHRS and CDR2 as YFSETQ. V was clipped by 0 bases and J by 5 bases; unmatched bases: 7. This CDR3 spans 15 amino acids. CDR3 DNA sequence: TGCGCCAGCAGCTTGGGGGGACAGCACCTTTATGGCTACACCTTC. Its protein product is CASSLGGQHLYGYTF. The full variable domain, completed using reference TRBV5-1 and TRBJ1-2, is KAGVTQTPRYLIKTRGQQVTLSCSPISGHRSVSWYQQTPGQGLQFLFEYFSETQRNKGNFPGRFSGRQFSNSRSEMNVSTLELGDSALYLCASSLGGQHLYGYTFGSGTRLTVV.

The chain carries TRBV9 and TRBJ1-1; D may be TRBD1 (6 bases). Germline CDR1 reads SGDLS; CDR2 reads YYNGEE. V lost 4 bases and J lost 0, with 13 bases in between. This CDR3 contains 15 residues. The CDR3 DNA is TGTGCCAGCAGCCCTTACAGGGCTCTGAACACTGAAGCTTTCTTT. Its translation: CASSPYRALNTEAFF.

The chain carries TRBV5-4 and TRBJ2-7, with 9 bases identical to TRBD1. V lost 0 bases and J lost 0; bases outside the gene matches: 7. This CDR3 is 17 amino acids long. Germline V gene data show CDR1 as SGHNT and CDR2 as YYREEE (reference sequence). The CDR3 here is CASSLVGDRVISYEQYF. CDR3 in DNA: TGTGCCAGCAGCTTGGTGGGGGACAGGGTCATCTCCTACGAGCAGTACTTC.

CDR3 sequence: CSVEGARREAFF. CDR3 nucleotides: TGCAGCGTTGAAGGGGCCCGGCGGGAGGCTTTCTTT. This chain uses TRBV29-1 with TRBJ1-1; D remains ambiguous. In germline, CDR1 is SQVTM, CDR2 ANQGSEA. The CDR3 spans 12 residues. Trimming left V 1 base short and J 11 bases short, with 14 bases between.

This chain connects TRBV6-5 to TRBJ1-2, with 7 bases lining up with TRBD1. Germline values: CDR1 MNHEY, CDR2 SVGAGI. The CDR3 has 13 residues. V shed 6 bases and J 1 base; nucleotides not matched to a gene: 2. CDR3: CASRTGLNYGYTF. The CDR3 nucleotides read TGTGCCAGCAGGACAGGGCTTAACTATGGCTACACCTTC.

The chain joins TRBV6-5 to TRBJ1-2, with 7 nucleotides matching TRBD1. Germline-derived CDR1 and CDR2 are MNHEY and SVGAGI. The CDR3 has 12 residues. Germline trimming cut 7 bases from V and 6 bases from J; bases unmatched to any gene: 5. The CDR3: CASKDGTDGYTF. The CDR3 DNA reads TGTGCCAGCAAAGACGGGACAGATGGCTACACCTTC.

The chain has TRBV5-1 and TRBJ1-4; 7 bases are shared with TRBD1. CDR1 is SGHRS, CDR2 YFSETQ, per germline. The CDR3 runs 14 residues. The V gene end was trimmed by 4 bases and the J gene end by 8 bases; junction bases not matched to a gene: 8. The CDR3 bases are TGCGCCAGCAGCAAGACAGGGTCTGGAGAAAAACTGTTTTTT. Its translation: CASSKTGSGEKLFF.

The genes are TRBV7-2 and TRBJ2-2; D gene ambiguous. Germline V CDR1 and CDR2: SGHTA, FQGNSA. V dropped 1 base and J dropped 1 base, with 4 bases sitting between them. This CDR3 region has 14 residues. The CDR3 DNA follows: TGTGCCAGCAGCTTAGGACAGAACACCGGGGAGCTGTTTTTT. Its translation: CASSLGQNTGELFF.

The CDR3 loop is CAWTMGLAGPYEQYF. The CDR3 DNA follows: TGTGCCTGGACCATGGGACTAGCGGGACCCTACGAGCAGTACTTC. V and J are TRBV30 and TRBJ2-7; 13 bases are shared with TRBD2. CDR1 is GTSNPN and CDR2 is SVGIG in the germline V gene (reference sequence). The junction had 5 bases not matched to a gene; V was cut back by 4 bases and J by 2 bases. The CDR3 has 15 residues.

In nucleotides, the CDR3 is TGCGCCAGCAGCCAAGATCTTGGGGGGGCCTTGACTGAAGCTTTCTTT. This gives the protein CASSQDLGGALTEAFF. The chain couples TRBV4-3 to TRBJ1-1, with D tentatively TRBD1 (6 bases). CDR3 length: 16 residues. Germline V gives CDR1 LGHNA, CDR2 YSLEER. Trimming cost V 0 bases and J 5 bases, with 16 bases left between them.

There are a few counts of this clone. This rearrangement joins TRBV10-3 to TRBJ1-1, with 8 nucleotides matching TRBD1. This CDR3 contains 15 residues. Germline V gene data show CDR1 as ENHRY and CDR2 as SYGVKD. V shed 0 bases and J 1 base; nucleotides not matched to a gene: 1. The CDR3 reads CAISESDRGNTEAFF. Written as DNA, the CDR3 is TGTGCCATCAGTGAGTCAGACAGGGGGAACACTGAAGCTTTCTTT.

The rearrangement uses TRBV9 and TRBJ1-1; D is uncertain. This CDR3 region has 12 residues. The germline V gene has CDR1 SGDLS and CDR2 YYNGEE. The V gene lost 1 base and the J gene lost 8 bases, with 9 bases spanning the gap. The CDR3 region is CASSVSMGEAFF. CDR3 sequence (DNA): TGTGCCAGCAGCGTAAGTATGGGCGAAGCTTTCTTT. Looking up the rest from reference TRBV9 and TRBJ1-1 gives the full variable domain: DSGVTQTPKHLITATGQRVTLRCSPRSGDLSVYWYQQSLDQGLQFLIQYYNGEERAKGNILERFSAQQFPDLHSELNLSSLELGDSALYFCASSVSMGEAFFGQGTRLTVV.

This rearrangement joins TRBV27 to TRBJ1-4; D is unclear. This CDR3 has 15 residues. Germline V gene sequence: CDR1 MNHEY, CDR2 SMNVEV (reference sequence). V lost 1 base, J lost 4 bases, and 10 bases lay in between. The CDR3 reads CASSLFSGFNEKLFF. The CDR3 bases are TGTGCCAGCAGTTTATTCTCGGGGTTTAATGAAAAACTGTTTTTT.

The V call is TRBV6-5, the J call TRBJ2-1; 10 bases line up with TRBD2. This CDR3 region has 16 residues. Germline V gene sequence: CDR1 MNHEY, CDR2 SVGAGI. V lost 4 bases, J lost 0 bases, and 3 bases stayed unmatched. DNA of the CDR3: TGTGCCAGCAGTTCCTCTAGCGGGAGCTCCTACAATGAGCAGTTCTTC. Protein: CASSSSSGSSYNEQFF.

The count of this clone is one. This chain connects TRBV9 to TRBJ2-5, with 7 bases aligning to TRBD2. Trimming at V came to 0 bases and at J to 5 bases, leaving 4 bases not matched to a gene. Per the germline V gene, CDR1 is SGDLS and CDR2 is YYNGEE. The CDR3 has 14 residues. CDR3 sequence: CASSVEAGFETQYF. The CDR3 DNA reads TGTGCCAGCAGCGTAGAAGCGGGATTTGAGACCCAGTACTTC.

The genes are TRBV7-2 and TRBJ2-1, with TRBD2 matching 9 bases. CDR3 size: 16 residues. Germline assignment: CDR1 SGHTA and CDR2 FQGNSA. V lost 2 bases to trimming and J lost 8 bases; unmatched junction nucleotides: 10. The CDR3, as DNA: TGTGCCAGCAGCTTAAAAGGGGCGGGAGGGACGGATGAGCAGTTCTTC. This gives the protein CASSLKGAGGTDEQFF.